The following is a T cell receptor beta chain sequence with its context. Germline loops: CDR1 SEHNR, CDR2 FQNEAQ (reference sequence). The CDR3 is 15 amino acids. Trimming at V came to 5 bases and at J to 4 bases, leaving 6 bases not matched to a gene. The sample originates from a study of blood T cell repertoires in COVID-19. Study information: T cells, B-cell-depleted T cells, or PBMCs supplied cDNA or gDNA.

The assay was immunoSEQ multiplex PCR, and TCRdb's table has in-frame clones only and misses some. This repertoire shows under 400,000 clones, about 90% found once; its top ten account for about 10%. The Seattle patients joined while their infection was active and were tracked longitudinally afterward. This TCR derives from a woman aged 25 to 45 with COVID-19, enrolled during active disease. This chain uses TRBV7-9 with TRBJ1-4; TRBD1 aligns across 8 bases. What was sequenced was peripheral blood. CDR3 DNA: TGTGCCAGCAGCCCGGGAACAGGGGGTAATGAAAAACTGTTTTTT. This gives the protein CASSPGTGGNEKLFF.